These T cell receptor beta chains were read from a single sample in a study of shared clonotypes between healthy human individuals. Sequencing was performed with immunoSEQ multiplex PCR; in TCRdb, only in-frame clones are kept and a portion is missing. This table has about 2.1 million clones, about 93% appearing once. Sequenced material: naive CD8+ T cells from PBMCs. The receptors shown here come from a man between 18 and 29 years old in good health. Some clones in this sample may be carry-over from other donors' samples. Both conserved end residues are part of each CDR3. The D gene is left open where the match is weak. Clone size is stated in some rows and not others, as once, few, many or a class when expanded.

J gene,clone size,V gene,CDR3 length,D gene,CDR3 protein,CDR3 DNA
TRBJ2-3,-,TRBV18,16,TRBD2,CASSPNRAGGPDTQYF,TGTGCCAGCTCACCAAATCGAGCGGGAGGCCCAGATACGCAGTATTTT
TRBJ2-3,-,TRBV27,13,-,CASSLMGGDTQYF,TGTGCCAGCAGTTTAATGGGGGGTGATACGCAGTATTTT
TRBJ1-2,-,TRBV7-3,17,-,CASSLLGPPFEHYGYTF,TGTGCCAGCAGCTTATTGGGCCCCCCGTTCGAGCACTATGGCTACACCTTC
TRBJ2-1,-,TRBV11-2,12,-,CASSLVGSEQFF,TGTGCCAGCAGCTTGGTAGGCAGCGAGCAGTTCTTC
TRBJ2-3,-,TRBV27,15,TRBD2,CASRLRLANTDTQYF,TGTGCCAGCAGATTAAGACTAGCAAACACAGATACGCAGTATTTT
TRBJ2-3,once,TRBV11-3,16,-,CASSFGGIGSTDTQYF,TGTGCCAGCAGCTTTGGCGGGATAGGAAGCACAGATACGCAGTATTTT
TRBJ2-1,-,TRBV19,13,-,CASTGSSYNEQFF,TGTGCCAGTACCGGGAGCTCCTACAATGAGCAGTTCTTC
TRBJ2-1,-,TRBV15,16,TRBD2,CATSREYGLADNEQFF,TGTGCCACCAGCAGAGAATACGGACTAGCGGACAATGAGCAGTTCTTC
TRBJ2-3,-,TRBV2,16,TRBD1,CASSEGQGALGDTQYF,TGTGCCAGCAGTGAAGGACAGGGGGCATTAGGAGATACGCAGTATTTT
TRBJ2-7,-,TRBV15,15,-,CATSRDHEGPGEQYF,TGTGCCACCAGCAGAGATCATGAGGGGCCCGGGGAGCAGTACTTC
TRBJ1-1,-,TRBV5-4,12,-,CASTGPDTEAFF,TGTGCCAGCACAGGCCCCGACACTGAAGCTTTCTTT
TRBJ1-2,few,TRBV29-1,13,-,CSMTDVEGYGYTF,TGCAGCATGACGGACGTCGAGGGCTATGGCTACACCTTC